These 8 T cell receptor beta chains came from one sample sequenced in a study of cytomegalovirus exposure and HLA in healthy donors. This PCR relied on a set of 60 Vbeta primers and 13 Jbeta primers. Measured with immunoSEQ multiplex PCR; TCRdb has only the in-frame clones, and not every one. The sample shows under 200,000 clones, around 77% of them seen only once. The sequencing input was PBMCs. Source of these receptors: a man in his 60s in good health and CMV-seronegative.

The rearrangement uses TRBV5-1 and TRBJ2-2, with 11 bases aligning to TRBD2. The length of the CDR3 is 16 residues. The ends lost 4 bases at V and 7 bases at J; junction bases unmatched: 9. Germline V gene sequence: CDR1 SGHRS, CDR2 YFSETQ. This chain's CDR3 is CASSPTSGGPGGELFF. The CDR3 DNA follows: TGCGCCAGCAGCCCTACTAGCGGGGGACCGGGCGGGGAGCTGTTTTTT.

This clone was seen only once. This chain joins TRBV6-1 and TRBJ2-3, with TRBD2 matching over 7 bases. Per germline, CDR1 MNHNS and CDR2 SASEGT. Losses at the gene ends were 3 bases for V and 9 bases for J; bases not matched to a gene: 6. The CDR3 is 13 residues long. The chain's CDR3 is CASSDRGVETQYF. CDR3 in DNA: TGTGCCAGCAGTGATCGGGGGGTGGAAACGCAGTATTTT.

The chain has TRBV5-1 and TRBJ2-1, with D unclear. Germline V gene data show CDR1 as SGHRS and CDR2 as YFSETQ. The CDR3 is 12 amino acids. The V end was cut by 3 bases, the J end by 9 bases, with 10 bases between. The CDR3 spells CASSSHPGEQFF. CDR3 coding DNA: TGCGCCAGCAGCTCCCATCCCGGTGAGCAGTTCTTC. The full variable domain, rest sourced from reference TRBV5-1 and TRBJ2-1, is KAGVTQTPRYLIKTRGQQVTLSCSPISGHRSVSWYQQTPGQGLQFLFEYFSETQRNKGNFPGRFSGRQFSNSRSEMNVSTLELGDSALYLCASSSHPGEQFFGPGTRLTVL.

This clone appeared once. The V gene is TRBV15, the J gene TRBJ1-2; 9 positions match TRBD1. With 0 bases clipped from V and 1 base from J, the junction kept 3 bases outside the gene matches. Germline loops: CDR1 LNHNV, CDR2 YYDKDF (reference sequence). The CDR3 extends over 16 amino acids. The CDR3 nucleotides are TGTGCCACCAGCAGAGATGACAGGGGGGATAACTATGGCTACACCTTC. Amino acid sequence: CATSRDDRGDNYGYTF.

The J gene is TRBJ2-3, the V gene TRBV7-2; 9 bases map to TRBD2. Germline V gene sequence: CDR1 SGHTA, CDR2 FQGNSA. The CDR3 is 16 amino acids. The J segment lost 0 bases and the V segment lost 3 bases, leaving 4 bases of the junction unmatched. CDR3 residues: CASSFSAGGSTDTQYF. The DNA of the CDR3 is TGTGCCAGCAGCTTCTCTGCGGGAGGGAGCACAGATACGCAGTATTTT. Looking up the rest from reference TRBV7-2 and TRBJ2-3 gives the full variable domain: GAGVSQSPSNKVTEKGKDVELRCDPISGHTALYWYRQSLGQGLEFLIYFQGNSAPDKSGLPSDRFSAERTGGSVSTLTIQRTQQEDSAVYLCASSFSAGGSTDTQYFGPGTRLTVL.

V usage is TRBV5-1 and J usage is TRBJ2-7, with TRBD2 identical over 11 bases. The CDR3 totals 15 residues. The V segment lost 3 bases and the J segment 6 bases; nucleotides outside the gene matches: 8. Per the germline V gene, CDR1 is SGHRS and CDR2 is YFSETQ. The CDR3 sequence: CASSSDVAGGPEQYF. The CDR3 coding sequence is TGCGCCAGCAGCTCTGACGTAGCGGGGGGGCCCGAGCAGTACTTC.

The J gene is TRBJ2-1, the V gene TRBV6-5; D gene unclear. CDR3 length: 14 amino acids. Germline-derived CDR1 and CDR2 are MNHEY and SVGAGI. Deletions cut 3 bases from V and 3 bases from J, with 9 bases between. The CDR3 here is CASSYESNYNEQFF. CDR3 bases: TGTGCCAGCAGTTATGAGAGTAACTACAATGAGCAGTTCTTC.

This clone has only one observation. The genes are TRBV30 and TRBJ2-5; D is possibly TRBD2 (6 bases). Gene TRBJ2-7 matches the end of the DNA better, so the J call may be wrong. Germline V gene sequence: CDR1 GTSNPN, CDR2 SVGIG (reference sequence). The CDR3 is 14 residues long. This CDR3 reads CAWRGGISTYEQYF. The CDR3 coding sequence is TGTGCCTGGAGAGGCGGGATCTCCACATACGAGCAGTACTTC.